This T cell receptor (beta chain) is drawn from a study of memory CD4+ T cells and cytomegalovirus serostatus. Findings of the study overall: Each of approximately 70 CMV-associated TCRbeta sequences occurred in one to five individuals. CMV serostatus prediction reached median AUC approximately 0.95, or 0.91 with US-trained model.

About this clone: Its antigen is as yet unknown.

As handled by the study authors: After removing out-of-frame reads, 2 million to 2.5 million distinct TCRbeta sequences remained. Measured with immunoSEQ multiplex PCR; TCRdb has only the in-frame clones, and not every one. V and J calls and clone size are given by that table; D and trimming were obtained from the DNA. The sample lists 80,000 or so clones, around 80% occurring once. Germline CDR1 reads LGHNA; CDR2 reads YNFKEQ. This CDR3 has 18 amino acids. Unmatched junction bases numbered 9, after V lost 3 bases and J lost 5 bases. Single viable CD3+CD4+CD8-CD45RO+ cells were sorted as the memory CD4+ T cells.

This TCR derives from an adult in good health and CMV-seropositive. Sequencing was performed on memory CD4+ T cells from blood. The chain joins TRBV4-2 to TRBJ1-6; the match to TRBD1 covers 11 bases. The CDR3 region is CASSQRPMDRGHNSPLHF. In DNA form, the CDR3 reads TGTGCCAGCAGCCAGCGTCCCATGGACAGGGGGCATAATTCACCCCTCCACTTT.